One sample yielded the 30 T cell receptor beta chains listed below, sequenced in a study of shared clonotypes between healthy human individuals. Assay used: immunoSEQ multiplex PCR; TCRdb lists only in-frame clones, some missing. The data contain 400,000 to 500,000 clones, 79% of them singletons. Material: PBMCs. These receptors all come from a woman aged 35 to 49 in good health. Some clones in this sample may be carry-over from other donors' samples.

The chain couples TRBV28 to TRBJ2-7, with D maybe TRBD2 (5 bases). Trimming shortened V by 3 bases and J by 2 bases, and 8 bases separated the two germline ends. CDR3 length: 13 residues. CDR1 is MDHEN and CDR2 is SYDVKM in the germline V gene. The CDR3 coding sequence is TGTGCCAGCAGTTTCCCGGGAACCTACGAGCAGTACTTC. Encoded protein: CASSFPGTYEQYF. Supplemented by reference TRBV28 and TRBJ2-7, the full variable domain reads DVKVTQSSRYLVKRTGEKVFLECVQDMDHENMFWYRQDPGLGLRLIYFSYDVKMKEKGDIPEGYSVSREKKERFSLILESASTNQTSMYLCASSFPGTYEQYFGPGTRLTVT.

This rearrangement joins TRBV19 to TRBJ2-5, with D perhaps matching TRBD2 (6 bases). CDR3 length: 13 amino acids. Germline CDR1 and CDR2: LNHDA and SQIVND (reference sequence). Trimming cost V 4 bases and J 4 bases, with 10 bases left between them. For the CDR3, the DNA is TGTGCCAGTAGTAACGGGGGATCAGAGACCCAGTACTTC. It translates to CASSNGGSETQYF. Combining the CDR3 with reference TRBV19 and TRBJ2-5 gives the whole variable domain DGGITQSPKYLFRKEGQNVTLSCEQNLNHDAMYWYRQDPGQGLRLIYYSQIVNDFQKGDIAEGYSVSREKKESFPLTVTSAQKNPTAFYLCASSNGGSETQYFGPGTRLLVL.

This clone was detected only once. V usage is TRBV7-2 and J usage is TRBJ2-7; a weak D match, TRBD2 (6 bases). The V end was cut by 5 bases, the J end by 0 bases, with 20 bases between. From germline, CDR1 is SGHTA and CDR2 FQGNSA. This CDR3 contains 17 residues. CDR3: CASSQRWASANSYEQYF. For the CDR3, the DNA is TGTGCCAGCAGCCAAAGGTGGGCTAGCGCTAACTCCTACGAGCAGTACTTC.

The chain uses TRBV7-2 and TRBJ1-4; D gene unclear. The CDR3 length is 13 residues. V was clipped by 5 bases and J by 6 bases, with 10 bases between them. The germline V gene encodes CDR1 SGHTA and CDR2 FQGNSA. The CDR3 region is CASSGMWDEKLFF. The CDR3 DNA is TGTGCCAGCAGCGGCATGTGGGATGAAAAACTGTTTTTT.

The chain joins TRBV19 to TRBJ1-2; D gene ambiguous. The CDR3 consists of 10 residues. The germline V gene has CDR1 LNHDA and CDR2 SQIVND (reference sequence). Trimming cost V 2 bases and J 8 bases, with 3 bases left between them. CDR3: CASSIRGYTF. The CDR3 DNA sequence: TGTGCCAGTAGTATAAGGGGCTACACCTTC.

The chain carries TRBV4-2 and TRBJ1-4, with TRBD1 matching over 7 bases. Unmatched junction bases numbered 7, after V lost 1 base and J lost 5 bases. Germline V gene lookup returns CDR1 LGHNA and CDR2 YNFKEQ. This CDR3 is 16 amino acids long. The CDR3 DNA follows: TGTGCCAGCAGCCAAGTCCGGGACAGTCCGAATGAAAAACTGTTTTTT. Its translation is CASSQVRDSPNEKLFF.

The chain combines TRBV4-1 with TRBJ1-1; D not certain. Germline lookup yields CDR1 MGHRA and CDR2 YSYEKL. This CDR3 is built from 14 residues. Deletions cut 7 bases from V and 4 bases from J, with 16 bases between. Here the CDR3 reads CASISNPGVTEAFF. The CDR3 region has the DNA TGCGCCAGCATCTCCAATCCAGGAGTCACTGAAGCTTTCTTT.

CDR3 DNA sequence: TGTGCCTGGAGTGTACTTTTCGCCGGGGGTTCGAGCAATCAGCCCCAGCATTTT. Its translation: CAWSVLFAGGSSNQPQHF. The V gene is TRBV30, the J gene TRBJ1-5; maybe TRBD1 (5 bases). Trimming shortened V by 0 bases and J by 1 base, and 19 bases separated the two germline ends. There are 18 residues in the CDR3. Germline values: CDR1 GTSNPN, CDR2 SVGIG (reference sequence).

The chain joins TRBV2 to TRBJ2-4, with 7 bases that match TRBD1. The CDR3 contains 12 residues. Germline V lookup: CDR1 SNHLY, CDR2 FYNNEI. With V trimmed by 7 bases and J by 13 bases, 10 bases remained unmatched. The CDR3 nucleotides read TGTGCCAGCAATCGACAGGGAAACCTACAGTACTTC. This encodes CASNRQGNLQYF.

This clone was seen once. One end of the junction is discordant with germline, which a read error may explain. The J gene is TRBJ2-3, the V gene TRBV7-3; TRBD2 agrees at 12 bases. Per the germline V gene, CDR1 is SGHTA and CDR2 is FQGTGA. The CDR3 runs 12 residues. Here the CDR3 DNA reads TGTGCCAGCAGCACTCTAGCGGGAGGGCCCCAGTTT. Protein product: CASSTLAGGPQF. Complete variable domain (other parts from reference TRBV7-3 and TRBJ2-3): GAGVSQTPSNKVTEKGKYVELRCDPISGHTALYWYRQSLGQGPEFLIYFQGTGAADDSGLPNDRFFAVRPEGSVSTLKIQRTERGDSAVYLCASSTLAGGPQFGPGTRLTVL.

V usage is TRBV6-1 and J usage is TRBJ2-7; 11 positions match TRBD1. In germline, CDR1 is MNHNS, CDR2 SASEGT. Trimming removed 7 bases from V and 2 bases from J; junction bases left unmatched: 7. The CDR3 loop spans 15 amino acids. The CDR3: CASTLGGQGAYEQYF. The CDR3 DNA reads TGTGCCAGCACCCTAGGGGGACAGGGGGCCTACGAGCAGTACTTC.

The chain links TRBV7-2 to TRBJ1-5, with D uncertain. From germline, CDR1 is SGHTA and CDR2 FQGNSA. The CDR3 spans 14 residues. V lost 5 bases and J lost 0, with 8 bases in between. The CDR3 here is CASSLGYSNQPQHF. DNA for the CDR3: TGTGCCAGCAGCCTCGGATATAGCAATCAGCCCCAGCATTTT. The full variable domain, completed using reference TRBV7-2 and TRBJ1-5, is GAGVSQSPSNKVTEKGKDVELRCDPISGHTALYWYRQSLGQGLEFLIYFQGNSAPDKSGLPSDRFSAERTGGSVSTLTIQRTQQEDSAVYLCASSLGYSNQPQHFGDGTRLSIL.

This CDR3 reads CASSLEGPAGSSGNTIYF. The DNA of the CDR3 is TGCGCCAGCAGCTTGGAAGGCCCCGCAGGGAGCTCTGGAAACACCATATATTTT. The chain carries TRBV5-1 and TRBJ1-3, with a possible D match to TRBD1 (5 bases). This CDR3 spans 18 amino acids. Per germline, CDR1 SGHRS and CDR2 YFSETQ. Trimming pared 0 bases from V and 0 bases from J, leaving 16 bases between.

The V call is TRBV2, the J call TRBJ2-1, with 13 bases that match TRBD2. Trimming took 4 bases from V and 2 from J; bases not matched to a gene: 11. The CDR3 runs 19 residues. Germline loops: CDR1 SNHLY, CDR2 FYNNEI. The CDR3 here is CASSGFPGTSGTAYNEQFF. The CDR3 DNA follows: TGTGCCAGCAGTGGTTTTCCCGGGACTAGCGGGACGGCCTACAATGAGCAGTTCTTC.

This chain links TRBV5-5 with TRBJ2-5; D might be TRBD1 (5 bases). The CDR3 is 15 residues long. Trimming took off 0 bases at V and 5 bases at J, with 14 bases between the two ends. Looked up from germline, CDR1 is SGHKS and CDR2 is YYEKEE (reference sequence). CDR3 protein: CASSLASQGGETQYF. The CDR3 DNA is TGTGCCAGCAGCTTGGCTAGTCAGGGTGGGGAGACCCAGTACTTC.

The chain carries TRBV10-3 and TRBJ2-1, with 12 bases identical to TRBD2. The CDR3 spans 15 residues. The V gene end was trimmed by 10 bases and the J gene end by 8 bases; junction bases not matched to a gene: 12. Germline CDR1 ENHRY, CDR2 SYGVKD. CDR3 DNA sequence: TGTGCCACGACCTCCGGGACTAGCGGGTCCCATGAGCAGTTCTTC. This translates into CATTSGTSGSHEQFF.

The chain employs TRBV19 and TRBJ2-3; D might be TRBD2 (6 bases). CDR3 size: 15 residues. Trimming took 3 bases from V and 4 from J, leaving 14 bases between them. The V gene's germline CDR1 is LNHDA and CDR2 SQIVND (reference sequence). The CDR3 DNA follows: TGTGCCAGTAGTATCGGAGGCGGGAACGCAGATACGCAGTATTTT. It codes for CASSIGGGNADTQYF.

The rearrangement uses TRBV5-5 and TRBJ2-1, with 14 bases matching TRBD2. Germline V gives CDR1 SGHKS, CDR2 YYEKEE (reference sequence). The J segment lost 6 bases and the V segment lost 2 bases, leaving 4 bases of the junction unmatched. The CDR3 has 16 residues. The CDR3 here is CASSLKGLAGVNEQFF. CDR3 nucleotide sequence: TGTGCCAGCAGCTTAAAGGGACTAGCGGGAGTCAATGAGCAGTTCTTC.

The chain is built from TRBV5-6 and TRBJ2-2; 11 bases match TRBD1. Germline V gene data show CDR1 as SGHDT and CDR2 as YYEEEE. The CDR3 covers 14 residues. V lost 5 bases, J lost 7 bases, and 4 bases stayed unmatched. The CDR3 loop is CASRRTGGGGELFF. DNA of the CDR3: TGTGCCAGCAGAAGGACAGGGGGCGGCGGGGAGCTGTTTTTT.

The V gene is TRBV9, the J gene TRBJ2-1, with 7 bases identical to TRBD2. This CDR3 contains 15 residues. Germline V gene lookup returns CDR1 SGDLS and CDR2 YYNGEE. With V trimmed by 0 bases and J by 1 base, 1 base remained unmatched. The CDR3 nucleotides are TGTGCCAGCAGCGTAGAGGGACTATCCTACAATGAGCAGTTCTTC. Amino acid sequence: CASSVEGLSYNEQFF.

The chain combines TRBV5-5 with TRBJ2-5, with unresolved D. Looked up from germline, CDR1 is SGHKS and CDR2 is YYEKEE (reference sequence). V was trimmed by 0 bases and J by 2 bases, leaving 14 bases between them. This CDR3 region has 16 residues. CDR3 residues: CASSLEAFLDQETQYF. The CDR3 nucleotides are TGTGCCAGCAGCTTGGAGGCGTTTTTAGATCAAGAGACCCAGTACTTC.

The chain couples TRBV14 to TRBJ1-6; 8 bases map to TRBD1. CDR1 and CDR2 from the germline V gene are SGHDN and FVKESK. The CDR3 consists of 15 residues. V lost 4 bases to trimming and J lost 8 bases; unmatched junction nucleotides: 7. The DNA of the CDR3 is TGTGCCAGCAGCCCTCGAACAGGGGGGGATTCACCCCTCCACTTT. It is translated as CASSPRTGGDSPLHF.

This sequence joins TRBV30 and TRBJ1-2; the D is unclear. The CDR3 has 12 residues. Trimming took off 5 bases at V and 8 bases at J, with 15 bases between the two ends. Germline V gene lookup returns CDR1 GTSNPN and CDR2 SVGIG (reference sequence). The CDR3 nucleotides are TGTGCCTGGGCGACGGGCGACGAGGGCTACACCTTC. This codes for CAWATGDEGYTF.

The chain joins TRBV6-5 to TRBJ2-7; D perhaps matches TRBD1 (5 bases). The ends were cut back, 0 bases at V and 6 bases at J, with 12 bases in the middle. The V gene's germline CDR1 is MNHEY and CDR2 SVGAGI. This CDR3 has 14 residues. The chain's CDR3 is CASSYSGDSTEQYF. The CDR3 coding sequence is TGTGCCAGCAGTTACTCCGGAGACAGTACCGAGCAGTACTTC.

The chain couples TRBV4-1 to TRBJ1-1, with 7 bases matching TRBD1. The V gene end was trimmed by 3 bases and the J gene end by 1 base; junction bases not matched to a gene: 5. From germline, CDR1 is MGHRA and CDR2 YSYEKL. The CDR3 runs to 15 residues. The CDR3 nucleotides are TGCGCCAGCAGCCATGGACAGGCCAGGAACACTGAAGCTTTCTTT. It translates to CASSHGQARNTEAFF.

This clone was detected once. The rearrangement links TRBV9 to TRBJ1-2; 8 bases map to TRBD1. The CDR3 runs to 13 residues. Germline values: CDR1 SGDLS, CDR2 YYNGEE. J gave up 8 bases and V 2 bases, and 5 bases lay outside the gene matches. CDR3 bases: TGTGCCAGCAGCGTTAGGACAGGGTTGGGCTACACCTTC. Its protein product is CASSVRTGLGYTF.

CDR3 protein: CASSFAGASYNEQFF. The CDR3, as DNA: TGTGCCAGCAGCTTCGCGGGAGCATCTTACAATGAGCAGTTCTTC. V and J are TRBV7-6 and TRBJ2-1, with 7 positions matching TRBD2. V lost 3 bases, J lost 4 bases, and 6 bases stayed unmatched. CDR1 and CDR2 (germline): SGHVS, FNYEAQ. The CDR3 loop spans 15 amino acids.

This clone was seen only once. The rearrangement links TRBV7-9 to TRBJ1-2; no clear D. Germline V lookup: CDR1 SEHNR, CDR2 FQNEAQ (reference sequence). This CDR3 is built from 14 residues. Trimming took off 5 bases at V and 4 bases at J, with 14 bases between the two ends. CDR3 sequence (DNA): TGTGCCAGCAGCCCCCGATGGGCACTCTATGGCTACACCTTC. It specifies CASSPRWALYGYTF.

The genes are TRBV7-3 and TRBJ2-1; the match to TRBD2 covers 10 bases. This CDR3 has 17 residues. J gave up 2 bases and V 2 bases, and 6 bases lay outside the gene matches. Germline lookup yields CDR1 SGHTA and CDR2 FQGTGA. CDR3 coding DNA: TGTGCCAGCAGCTTAGGACCTCTAGCGGGAGCCTACAATGAGCAGTTCTTC. Residues: CASSLGPLAGAYNEQFF. Full variable domain (missing parts from reference TRBV7-3 and TRBJ2-1): GAGVSQTPSNKVTEKGKYVELRCDPISGHTALYWYRQSLGQGPEFLIYFQGTGAADDSGLPNDRFFAVRPEGSVSTLKIQRTERGDSAVYLCASSLGPLAGAYNEQFFGPGTRLTVL.

V gene TRBV2 combines with J gene TRBJ2-3; either TRBD1 or TRBD2 may fit D (6 bases each). Deletions cut 10 bases from V and 9 bases from J, with 23 bases between. In germline, CDR1 is SNHLY, CDR2 FYNNEI. The CDR3 sequence is 14 residues long. The CDR3 here is CATAKATRGETQYF. Written as DNA, the CDR3 is TGTGCCACCGCGAAGGCTACTAGGGGGGAGACGCAGTATTTT.